What follows describes a single T cell receptor beta chain. Its antigen is not known. Repertoires were generated with immunoSEQ multiplex PCR, while TCRdb's copy carries only in-frame clones and drops some. The data show hundreds of thousands of clones, 95% to 97% seen once. This record comes from a study of shared clonotypes between healthy human individuals. Germline CDR1 reads WSHSY; CDR2 reads SAAADI. Trimming stripped 7 bases from V and 5 bases from J, with 8 bases between. CDR3 size: 11 residues. Notes on the study in general: Non-shared clonotypes had lower generation probabilities than those shared by all four donors. Among donors, sharing of clonotypes was expected to be affected by sequencing depth. Several donors held around 5% of naive CD4 clonotypes in common. The sole specimen, blood, was sampled, and tissue repertoires likely differ.

Material: naive CD4+ T cells sorted from blood. Stated subset: CD45RA+ positively selected. This rearrangement joins TRBV10-2 to TRBJ2-5; D is unresolved. The source is a woman aged 25 to 39 in good health. The CDR3 loop is CASKVGETQYF. The CDR3 nucleotides are TGCGCCAGCAAAGTCGGGGAGACCCAGTACTTC.